The 16 T cell receptor beta chains presented below share a single source sample, sequenced in a study of blood T cell repertoires in COVID-19. The data were produced by immunoSEQ multiplex PCR, yet TCRdb's version contains in-frame clones alone and is incomplete. The sample contains approximately 300,000 clones, around 90% of which appear only once. The sample comprised PBMCs or T cells enriched from blood (not recorded which). The receptors were gathered from a woman between 25 and 40 years old who had recovered from COVID-19.

This chain joins TRBV30 and TRBJ2-3; 9 bases are shared with TRBD1. Germline assignment: CDR1 GTSNPN and CDR2 SVGIG (reference sequence). With 4 bases clipped from V and 4 bases from J, the junction kept 12 bases outside the gene matches. The CDR3 spans 16 residues. Written as DNA, the CDR3 is TGTGCCTGGAATAGTCGCCGGGACAGGGTGGCAGATACGCAGTATTTT. This encodes CAWNSRRDRVADTQYF.

The chain carries TRBV30 and TRBJ1-1, with 11 bases matching TRBD1. Germline V gene lookup returns CDR1 GTSNPN and CDR2 SVGIG (reference sequence). J gave up 1 base and V 2 bases, and 9 bases lay outside the gene matches. This CDR3 has 17 residues. CDR3 sequence reads: CAWSLGTGGSRNTEAFF. For the CDR3, the DNA is TGTGCCTGGAGTTTAGGGACAGGGGGAAGTAGGAACACTGAAGCTTTCTTT. The whole variable domain, remainder taken from reference TRBV30 and TRBJ1-1, is SQTIHQWPATLVQPVGSPLSLECTVEGTSNPNLYWYRQAAGRGLQLLFYSVGIGQISSEVPQNLSASRPQDRQFILSSKKLLLSDSGFYLCAWSLGTGGSRNTEAFFGQGTRLTVV.

This clone is a singleton in its sample. The chain combines TRBV2 with TRBJ2-5; D might be TRBD1 (6 bases). The CDR3 runs to 12 residues. Germline V CDR1 and CDR2: SNHLY, FYNNEI. Trimming cost V 9 bases and J 5 bases, with 13 bases left between them. The CDR3 region has the DNA TGTGCCAGTACCGAGGGGGACGAGACCCAGTACTTC. It is translated as CASTEGDETQYF.

J is TRBJ1-2 and V is TRBV2, with a weak D call TRBD1 (6 bases). The V gene lost 6 bases and the J gene lost 5 bases, with 16 bases spanning the gap. CDR3 length equals 14 residues. CDR1 is SNHLY, CDR2 FYNNEI, per germline. DNA for the CDR3: TGTGCCAGCAGCGCGTTGGGGACACAATATGGCTACACCTTC. Its translation is CASSALGTQYGYTF.

This chain joins TRBV25-1 and TRBJ2-7, with D possibly TRBD1 on 6 matching bases. Germline CDR1 reads MGHDK; CDR2 reads SYGVNS. Trimming took 6 bases from V and 6 from J, leaving 18 bases between them. This CDR3 has 14 residues. The CDR3 region is CASRNTGKAAEQYF. The CDR3 DNA follows: TGTGCCAGCAGAAACACAGGGAAAGCGGCCGAGCAGTACTTC.

The rearrangement joins TRBV7-2 to TRBJ2-3; D is perhaps TRBD1 (6 bases). This CDR3 has 14 amino acids. Germline loops: CDR1 SGHTA, CDR2 FQGNSA. V shed 5 bases and J shed 9 bases, with 18 bases lying between them. The CDR3 nucleotides read TGTGCCAGCAGCCAGGGGCCGCCAAGGGGAACGCAGTATTTT. It specifies CASSQGPPRGTQYF.

The chain recombines TRBV6-1 with TRBJ1-5, with D perhaps matching TRBD1 (6 bases). This CDR3 contains 15 residues. V lost 2 bases, J lost 2 bases, and 10 bases lay in between. Germline V gene sequence: CDR1 MNHNS, CDR2 SASEGT. The CDR3 DNA is TGTGCCAGCAGTGAAAGCGCAGGGGGCAATCAGCCCCAGCATTTT. This gives the protein CASSESAGGNQPQHF.

This chain connects TRBV7-8 to TRBJ2-3, with D possibly being TRBD2 (6 bases). Trimming removed 8 bases at V and 3 bases at J, with 18 bases between. The CDR3 loop spans 15 amino acids. Germline V gene sequence: CDR1 SGHVS, CDR2 FQNEAQ. The CDR3 loop reads CASQVGGARTDTQYF. The CDR3 DNA reads as TGTGCCAGCCAAGTCGGAGGGGCCAGGACAGATACGCAGTATTTT.

The rearrangement links TRBV6-1 to TRBJ2-1; 11 bases align to TRBD2. Looked up from germline, CDR1 is MNHNS and CDR2 is SASEGT. The CDR3 totals 16 residues. The trim removed 2 bases at V and 3 bases at J, leaving 3 bases unmatched. This CDR3 is CASSERLAGGYNEQFF. The CDR3 coding sequence is TGTGCCAGCAGTGAACGGCTAGCGGGGGGCTACAATGAGCAGTTCTTC.

The genes are TRBV7-2 and TRBJ1-1, with 8 bases matching TRBD1. The germline V gene encodes CDR1 SGHTA and CDR2 FQGNSA. The CDR3 sequence is 14 residues long. The junction had 8 bases not matched to a gene; V was cut back by 5 bases and J by 6 bases. This chain's CDR3 is CASSHDRGGAEAFF. The CDR3 DNA reads as TGTGCCAGCAGCCACGACAGGGGAGGTGCTGAAGCTTTCTTT.

V is TRBV11-2 and J is TRBJ2-3; D may be TRBD1 (6 bases). Trimming removed 1 base from V and 0 bases from J, with 8 bases in between. From germline, CDR1 is SGHAT and CDR2 FQNNGV. The length of the CDR3 is 15 residues. CDR3 DNA sequence: TGTGCCAGCAGCTTAGTGCAGGGGAGCACAGATACGCAGTATTTT. Translation: CASSLVQGSTDTQYF. Filled out from reference TRBV11-2 and TRBJ2-3, the complete variable domain reads EAGVAQSPRYKIIEKRQSVAFWCNPISGHATLYWYQQILGQGPKLLIQFQNNGVVDDSQLPKDRFSAERLKGVDSTLKIQPAKLEDSAVYLCASSLVQGSTDTQYFGPGTRLTVL.

The J gene is TRBJ1-2, the V gene TRBV6-1; no clear D. With 2 bases removed from V and 6 bases from J, the gap between germline ends came to 10 bases. Germline V gene data show CDR1 as MNHNS and CDR2 as SASEGT. The CDR3 runs 13 residues. The CDR3 reads CASSETGVHGYTF. The DNA of the CDR3 is TGTGCCAGCAGTGAAACCGGGGTTCATGGCTACACCTTC.

The gene calls are TRBV7-8 and TRBJ2-5; D is possibly TRBD1 (6 bases). Germline V gene data show CDR1 as SGHVS and CDR2 as FQNEAQ. The CDR3 is made up of 12 amino acids. Trimming pared 5 bases from V and 5 bases from J, leaving 9 bases between. This CDR3 reads CASSQGRETQYF. The CDR3 nucleotides are TGTGCCAGCAGCCAGGGGCGGGAGACCCAGTACTTC.

The chain has TRBV4-1 and TRBJ1-6; tentatively, D is TRBD1 (5 bases). Looked up from germline, CDR1 is MGHRA and CDR2 is YSYEKL. V was clipped by 3 bases and J by 7 bases, with 16 bases between them. The length of the CDR3 is 16 residues. The CDR3 sequence: CASSHLTGANNSPLHF. The CDR3 DNA is TGCGCCAGCAGCCACCTAACAGGCGCAAACAATTCACCCCTCCACTTT.

The chain links TRBV6-5 to TRBJ1-1; TRBD1 matches 8 bases. This CDR3 has 13 amino acids. Germline-derived CDR1 and CDR2 are MNHEY and SVGAGI. V lost 5 bases and J lost 5; bases outside the gene matches: 4. The CDR3 is CASSTGGWTEAFF. The DNA for the CDR3 is TGTGCCAGCAGTACAGGGGGGTGGACTGAAGCTTTCTTT.

V is TRBV6-6 and J is TRBJ1-1; D unresolved. V lost 2 bases and J 8 bases, leaving 12 bases between the germline ends. The CDR3 has 13 amino acids. In germline, CDR1 is MNHNY, CDR2 SVGAGI (reference sequence). This CDR3 is CASSYLVSSEAFF. CDR3 sequence (DNA): TGTGCCAGCAGTTACCTGGTTAGTTCCGAAGCTTTCTTT.